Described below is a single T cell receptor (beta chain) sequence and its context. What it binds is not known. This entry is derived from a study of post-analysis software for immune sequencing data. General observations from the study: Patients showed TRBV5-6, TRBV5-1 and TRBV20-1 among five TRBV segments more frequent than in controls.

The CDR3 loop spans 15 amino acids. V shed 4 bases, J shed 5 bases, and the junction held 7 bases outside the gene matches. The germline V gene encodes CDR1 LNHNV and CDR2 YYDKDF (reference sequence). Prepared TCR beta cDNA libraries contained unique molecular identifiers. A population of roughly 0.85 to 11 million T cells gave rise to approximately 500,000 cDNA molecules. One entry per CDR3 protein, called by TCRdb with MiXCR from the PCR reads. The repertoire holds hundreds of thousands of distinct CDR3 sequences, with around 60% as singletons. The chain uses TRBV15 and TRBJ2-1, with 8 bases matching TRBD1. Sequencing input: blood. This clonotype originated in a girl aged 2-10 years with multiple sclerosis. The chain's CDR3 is CATSTTGQAHNEQFF. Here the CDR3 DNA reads TGTGCCACCAGCACTACGGGACAGGCACACAATGAGCAGTTCTTC.